This T cell receptor beta chain stems from a study of T cell repertoires in cytomegalovirus infection. Study overall: Evidence of both CMV infection and a matching HLA type came from public TCR beta signatures.

Study results and caveats: Ex vivo responses were dominated by HLA-C-restricted CMV-specific TCR beta clonotypes. Individuals carrying CMV plus the relevant HLA were identified by cumulative frequency of public TCR beta families.

TCRdb itself ran the reads through MiXCR, one entry per CDR3 protein. The top ten clones hold 13% of a sample with fewer than 900,000 distinct CDR3 sequences, 25% to 30% of them seen once. A few counts support this clonotype. Its specificity is not known. Germline loops: CDR1 DFQATT, CDR2 SNEGSKA (reference sequence). There are 16 residues in the CDR3. J lost 5 bases, V lost 1 base, and 12 bases had no gene match. The sequencing used cultured CD8+ T cells from PBMCs, collected from culture after CMV antigen stimulation. The TCR comes from a human donor in good health (CMV status not recorded). Some clones in this sample may be carry-over from other donors' samples. The chain employs TRBV20-1 and TRBJ2-5; TRBD2 matches at 8 bases. The CDR3 spells CSARGHLAGLEETQYF. The CDR3 bases are TGCAGTGCTAGAGGCCACCTAGCGGGTTTGGAGGAGACCCAGTACTTC.